Listed here are 30 T cell receptor beta chains from one sample, sequenced in a study of beta chain features in type 1 diabetes. Study results and caveats: Shorter TCRB CDR3s, moderately but significantly so, were found in Type 1 diabetes patients in all four CD4+ subsets.

These receptors' targets are unknown. Investigators reverse transcribed all isolated RNA, so they sequenced expressed TCRB transcripts. Assay: immunoSEQ multiplex PCR; the TCRdb copy retains only in-frame clones and omits some. Among 300,000 to 400,000 clones listed, approximately 13% were seen once. What was sequenced was naive CD4+ T cells from blood. The receptors derive from a woman younger than 30 with type 1 diabetes.

The chain is built from TRBV9 and TRBJ1-1, with D possibly TRBD1 on 5 matching bases. With 0 bases removed from V and 5 bases from J, the gap between germline ends came to 11 bases. Germline V gene sequence: CDR1 SGDLS, CDR2 YYNGEE. The CDR3 loop spans 14 amino acids. The CDR3 DNA is TGTGCCAGCAGCGTAGGTGGGGGGGGAACTGAAGCTTTCTTT. It codes for CASSVGGGGTEAFF.

The V gene is TRBV7-8, the J gene TRBJ2-2; 8 bases line up with TRBD2. Trimming removed 3 bases from V and 0 bases from J; junction bases left unmatched: 0. Germline CDR1 SGHVS, CDR2 FQNEAQ. The CDR3 loop spans 15 amino acids. CDR3 bases: TGTGCCAGCAGCTTCGGGAGGGCGAACACCGGGGAGCTGTTTTTT. Translating it yields CASSFGRANTGELFF.

This clone was seen only a few times. The genes are TRBV9 and TRBJ2-2, with 13 bases identical to TRBD2. Losses at the gene ends were 4 bases for V and 7 bases for J; bases not matched to a gene: 10. CDR3 size: 17 residues. Germline CDR1 SGDLS, CDR2 YYNGEE. CDR3 bases: TGTGCCAGCAGCATGAGGACTAGCGGGAGTACAGTCGGGGAGCTGTTTTTT. Its protein is CASSMRTSGSTVGELFF.

This clone showed up just a few times. The chain recombines TRBV7-3 with TRBJ2-5; weak D call: TRBD2 (6 bases). Per germline, CDR1 SGHTA and CDR2 FQGTGA. Trimming took 4 bases from V and 7 from J, leaving 16 bases between them. This CDR3 region has 14 residues. The CDR3 nucleotides read TGTGCCAGCAGCTACCTGGCGGGGAGTGGGACCCAGTACTTC. Protein sequence: CASSYLAGSGTQYF.

This clone has a handful of counts. The chain joins TRBV5-4 to TRBJ2-5, with 9 bases aligning to TRBD1. The trim removed 3 bases at V and 3 bases at J, leaving 3 bases unmatched. The CDR3 is made up of 14 amino acids. The germline V gene has CDR1 SGHNT and CDR2 YYREEE (reference sequence). CDR3 DNA: TGTGCCAGCAGCTCCCGGACAGGGGAAGAGACCCAGTACTTC. Translating gives CASSSRTGEETQYF.

This chain links TRBV28 with TRBJ1-1, with D uncertain. The CDR3 sequence is 12 residues long. Between the trimmed V and J ends, which lost 7 bases and 11 bases, there was a span of 17 bases. In germline, CDR1 is MDHEN, CDR2 SYDVKM. The CDR3 bases are TGTGCCAGCACCCAACGGTCGGGGTACGCTTTCTTT. Translated, it gives CASTQRSGYAFF. Complete variable domain (other parts from reference TRBV28 and TRBJ1-1): DVKVTQSSRYLVKRTGEKVFLECVQDMDHENMFWYRQDPGLGLRLIYFSYDVKMKEKGDIPEGYSVSREKKERFSLILESASTNQTSMYLCASTQRSGYAFFGQGTRLTVV.

This clone was seen a handful of times. The chain carries TRBV1 and TRBJ1-1; TRBD1, as called in the table, went unchecked against the DNA. TRBV1 is listed as a pseudogene. The CDR3 spans 13 residues. CDR3 sequence reads: CTSSQHRGLEAFF. The CDR3 region has the DNA TGCACCAGCAGCCAGCACAGGGGGCTTGAAGCTTTCTTT.

The chain employs TRBV2 and TRBJ1-5, with D unclear. The CDR3 sequence is 14 residues long. Germline V lookup: CDR1 SNHLY, CDR2 FYNNEI. Trimming took 0 bases from V and 4 from J, leaving 7 bases between them. The CDR3 loop is CASSEAHENQPQHF. CDR3 DNA sequence: TGTGCCAGCAGTGAAGCCCACGAGAATCAGCCCCAGCATTTT.

CDR3: CASSSTDRPLNYGYTF. In DNA, the CDR3 is TGCGCCAGCAGCTCGACGGACAGGCCGCTGAACTATGGCTACACCTTC. The V and J genes are TRBV5-1 and TRBJ1-2; TRBD1 aligns across 7 bases. V dropped 3 bases and J dropped 2; count of bases not matched to a gene: 10. CDR1 SGHRS and CDR2 YFSETQ come from the germline V gene. The CDR3 totals 16 residues.

This clone came up a few times. The CDR3, as DNA: TGTGCCAGCCGGCCGACTTGGGGCAGCTATGGCTACACCTTC. It is translated as CASRPTWGSYGYTF. The chain employs TRBV2 and TRBJ1-2; perhaps TRBD1 as D (5 bases). V dropped 8 bases and J dropped 4 bases, with 17 bases sitting between them. The CDR3 consists of 14 residues. Germline lookup yields CDR1 SNHLY and CDR2 FYNNEI.

This clone was observed a few times. This rearrangement joins TRBV19 to TRBJ2-1, with TRBD2 matching over 8 bases. Trimming removed 3 bases from V and 6 bases from J; junction bases left unmatched: 4. The CDR3 is made up of 14 amino acids. Looked up from germline, CDR1 is LNHDA and CDR2 is SQIVND (reference sequence). This CDR3 is CASSIGTSANEQFF. In DNA form, the CDR3 reads TGTGCCAGTAGTATCGGGACTAGTGCCAATGAGCAGTTCTTC.

The chain employs TRBV7-2 and TRBJ1-1; 9 positions match TRBD1. The CDR3 consists of 15 residues. Germline V gene sequence: CDR1 SGHTA, CDR2 FQGNSA. The ends lost 3 bases at V and 4 bases at J; junction bases unmatched: 6. In nucleotides, the CDR3 is TGTGCCAGCAGCTTCCTCGACAGGGGGGCCACTGAAGCTTTCTTT. Translated: CASSFLDRGATEAFF.

This clone was seen a few times. V is TRBV7-9 and J is TRBJ2-5, with D hard to call. The length of the CDR3 is 15 residues. V lost 2 bases to trimming and J lost 1 base, with 11 bases between them. CDR1 is SEHNR and CDR2 is FQNEAQ in the germline V gene (reference sequence). As DNA, the CDR3 is TGTGCCAGCAGCTTAAATTGGGCAGGCCAAGAGACCCAGTACTTC. Translation gives CASSLNWAGQETQYF.

The chain carries TRBV11-2 and TRBJ2-2, with 9 bases fitting TRBD1. Germline trimming cut 5 bases from V and 7 bases from J; bases unmatched to any gene: 11. The CDR3 extends over 16 amino acids. Germline CDR1 is SGHAT and CDR2 is FQNNGV. Here the CDR3 DNA reads TGTGCCAGCAGCCGACCTTGGGACAGGGCACTCGGGGAGCTGTTTTTT. This encodes CASSRPWDRALGELFF.

The chain links TRBV7-2 to TRBJ2-5; possible D gene TRBD2, 5 bases. CDR1 and CDR2 from the germline V gene are SGHTA and FQGNSA. V lost 5 bases and J 2 bases, leaving 12 bases between the germline ends. This CDR3 is built from 14 residues. In DNA, the CDR3 is TGTGCCAGCAGCCTTCCTAGCATACAAGAGACCCAGTACTTC. Its protein is CASSLPSIQETQYF.

This clone has a handful of counts. The gene calls are TRBV28 and TRBJ2-1; 10 bases align to TRBD2. V was clipped by 6 bases and J by 8 bases; unmatched bases: 10. This CDR3 is 15 amino acids long. Germline CDR1 is MDHEN and CDR2 is SYDVKM. DNA of the CDR3: TGTGCCAGCAGGGATAGCGGGAGGCTCGGGGATGAGCAGTTCTTC. Encoded protein: CASRDSGRLGDEQFF. Full variable domain (remainder filled in from reference TRBV28 and TRBJ2-1): DVKVTQSSRYLVKRTGEKVFLECVQDMDHENMFWYRQDPGLGLRLIYFSYDVKMKEKGDIPEGYSVSREKKERFSLILESASTNQTSMYLCASRDSGRLGDEQFFGPGTRLTVL.

This clone was seen only a few times. V usage is TRBV7-2 and J usage is TRBJ2-3; D is uncertain. Trimming took off 2 bases at V and 0 bases at J, with 12 bases between the two ends. CDR1 SGHTA and CDR2 FQGNSA come from the germline V gene. The length of the CDR3 is 16 residues. As DNA, the CDR3 is TGTGCCAGCAGCTTATCCCGCGCGGCTAGCACAGATACGCAGTATTTT. Translated, it gives CASSLSRAASTDTQYF.

Concerning this clone itself: Different DNA sequences within this sample yield the same CDR3. This chain connects TRBV19 to TRBJ2-1, with D perhaps TRBD2 (6 bases). There are 14 residues in the CDR3. The V gene lost 3 bases and the J gene lost 3 bases, with 9 bases spanning the gap. Per the germline V gene, CDR1 is LNHDA and CDR2 is SQIVND (reference sequence). The DNA for the CDR3 is TGTGCCAGTAGTATTGGCGGGATCTACAATGAGCAGTTCTTC. This translates into CASSIGGIYNEQFF.

The chain is built from TRBV2 and TRBJ2-7; D uncertain. The CDR3 consists of 12 residues. The V gene lost 1 base and the J gene lost 3 bases, with 4 bases spanning the gap. The germline gives CDR1 SNHLY, CDR2 FYNNEI. CDR3 in amino acids: CASSEGGYEQYV. DNA of the CDR3: TGTGCCAGCAGTGAAGGCGGCTACGAGCAGTACGTC.

The V gene is TRBV25-1, the J gene TRBJ2-5, with 8 bases identical to TRBD1. Germline V gives CDR1 MGHDK, CDR2 SYGVNS. The CDR3 is 16 amino acids. The J segment lost 4 bases and the V segment lost 7 bases, leaving 14 bases of the junction unmatched. CDR3 in DNA: TGTGCCAGCAAGTCGGACAGGGATGGTAGGGTAGAGACCCAGTACTTC. Translation gives CASKSDRDGRVETQYF.

This chain uses TRBV19 with TRBJ1-5; D is possibly TRBD1 (5 bases). The CDR3 length is 12 residues. The germline CDR1 and CDR2 sequences are LNHDA and SQIVND (reference sequence). Between the trimmed V and J ends, which lost 8 bases and 7 bases, there was a span of 12 bases. In DNA form, the CDR3 reads TGTGCCAGTCGATGGGGGGGGCAGCCCCAGCATTTT. Encoded protein: CASRWGGQPQHF.

This clone was detected a few times. V and J are TRBV7-9 and TRBJ1-2, with D tentatively TRBD1 (5 bases). Germline CDR1 is SEHNR and CDR2 is FQNEAQ (reference sequence). The CDR3 runs 13 residues. Trimming cost V 5 bases and J 1 base, with 8 bases left between them. CDR3 DNA sequence: TGTGCCAGCAGCCAGACAGATAACTATGGCTACACCTTC. Translation gives CASSQTDNYGYTF.

The chain combines TRBV5-1 with TRBJ2-5; D is uncertain. The V end lost 2 bases, the J end lost 5 bases, and 13 bases lay between the germline ends. Germline loops: CDR1 SGHRS, CDR2 YFSETQ. The CDR3 is made up of 14 amino acids. The chain's CDR3 is CASSFGSTGETQYF. In nucleotides, the CDR3 is TGCGCCAGCAGCTTCGGTTCTACCGGGGAGACCCAGTACTTC.

In its sample, this clone was seen a few times. The chain has TRBV7-2 and TRBJ1-5; D is perhaps TRBD1 (5 bases). Germline assignment: CDR1 SGHTA and CDR2 FQGNSA. Trimming removed 2 bases at V and 2 bases at J, with 13 bases between. This CDR3 contains 16 residues. The CDR3 region is CASSLNQGARNQPQHF. The DNA for the CDR3 is TGTGCCAGCAGCTTAAACCAAGGGGCCCGCAATCAGCCCCAGCATTTT.

V and J are TRBV9 and TRBJ1-1, with D unresolved. The germline CDR1 and CDR2 sequences are SGDLS and YYNGEE. This CDR3 region has 15 residues. V was trimmed by 0 bases and J by 4 bases, leaving 13 bases between them. The CDR3 DNA reads TGTGCCAGCAGCGTAGACCCAATAGGCGGCACTGAAGCTTTCTTT. Residues: CASSVDPIGGTEAFF.

The J gene is TRBJ2-1, the V gene TRBV19; 7 bases agree with TRBD2. The CDR3 is made up of 15 amino acids. The V gene end was trimmed by 0 bases and the J gene end by 4 bases; junction bases not matched to a gene: 3. Germline V gives CDR1 LNHDA, CDR2 SQIVND (reference sequence). The CDR3 reads CASSIDREVYNEQFF. Written as DNA, the CDR3 is TGTGCCAGTAGTATAGATCGGGAGGTATACAATGAGCAGTTCTTC.

The chain is built from TRBV7-2 and TRBJ1-5, with D possibly being TRBD1 (5 bases). The CDR3 runs to 16 residues. V lost 5 bases and J 2 bases, leaving 16 bases between the germline ends. Germline V gives CDR1 SGHTA, CDR2 FQGNSA. In DNA, the CDR3 is TGTGCCAGCAGCCCTCAGTCAGGGAATGGCAATCAGCCCCAGCATTTT. Translated, it gives CASSPQSGNGNQPQHF.

The table lists this clone with a few counts. The rearrangement uses TRBV6-5 and TRBJ2-2; D possibly corresponds to TRBD2 (7 bases). From germline, CDR1 is MNHEY and CDR2 SVGAGI. V gave up 10 bases and J gave up 6 bases, with 18 bases separating them. The length of the CDR3 is 14 residues. In DNA form, the CDR3 reads TGTGCCACCAAGAGGGGGGGGTCGTCCGGGGAGCTGTTTTTT. Encoded protein: CATKRGGSSGELFF.

In this sample, this clone turned up a few times. The chain couples TRBV4-3 to TRBJ1-1; 9 bases align to TRBD1. After removal of 1 base from V and 12 bases from J, the junction contained 9 bases not matched to a gene. CDR1 is LGHNA and CDR2 is YSLEER in the germline V gene. This CDR3 is built from 14 residues. The CDR3 DNA reads as TGCGCCAGCAGCCAAGGCCGGGACAGGGTCCGATCTTTCTTT. As protein: CASSQGRDRVRSFF.

A few counts support this clone. The gene calls are TRBV5-1 and TRBJ1-2; tentative D call: TRBD1 (6 bases). The length of the CDR3 is 14 residues. Trimming pared 6 bases from V and 7 bases from J, leaving 19 bases between. In germline, CDR1 is SGHRS, CDR2 YFSETQ. This chain's CDR3 is CASTPLQGPAGYTF. Written as DNA, the CDR3 is TGCGCCAGCACCCCGCTACAGGGACCGGCTGGCTACACCTTC.